These T cell receptor beta chains were read from a single sample in a study of Graves' ophthalmopathy and Graves' hyperthyroidism. TCRdb fed the multiplex PCR reads into MiXCR, producing one record per CDR3 protein. The sample has 400,000 to 500,000 distinct CDR3 sequences; 20% to 25% are singletons. The sample was peripheral blood. Receptor source: a woman under 30 with stable Graves' hyperthyroidism. CDR3s include the opening cysteine and the closing phenylalanine or tryptophan. The order of the fields is clone size, J gene, V gene, D gene, CDR3 protein, CDR3 DNA. D genes are given only for firm matches. Expanded clones get a size class; other rows say once, few or many, or leave the size out.

-,TRBJ1-2,TRBV28,-,CASSLTPIGYTF,TGTGCCAGCAGTCTTACTCCCATTGGCTACACCTTC
many,TRBJ1-5,TRBV27,-,CASSFLPGGNQPQHF,TGTGCCAGCAGTTTTCTTCCAGGGGGCAATCAGCCCCAGCATTTT
many,TRBJ2-5,TRBV12-3/TRBV12-4,-,CASRQSGRLAEQETQYF,TGTGCCAGCAGACAATCCGGAAGGCTAGCAGAACAAGAGACCCAGTACTTC
many,TRBJ1-1,TRBV5-1,-,CASSGGQSNTEAFF,TGCGCCAGCAGCGGCGGACAGTCGAACACTGAAGCTTTCTTT
-,TRBJ2-5,TRBV27,TRBD1,CASSSYLTGLETQYF,TGTGCCAGCAGTTCCTATTTGACAGGGCTAGAGACCCAGTACTTC
many,TRBJ2-5,TRBV19,-,CASSKHRRAGTQYF,TGTGCCAGTAGTAAACACAGACGGGCGGGGACCCAGTACTTC
many,TRBJ2-4,TRBV19,-,CASSGTPSPIAKNIQYF,TGTGCCAGTTCCGGGACTCCCTCCCCTATAGCCAAAAACATTCAGTACTTC
-,TRBJ1-2,TRBV6-2/TRBV6-3,-,CASSYHRYGYTF,TGTGCCAGCAGTTATCACAGATATGGCTACACCTTC
many,TRBJ2-5,TRBV7-9,-,CASSLESVRATQYF,TGTGCCAGCAGCTTAGAGTCTGTCCGGGCGACCCAGTACTTC
-,TRBJ2-5,TRBV2,-,CASSERVREETQYF,TGTGCCAGCAGTGAAAGGGTCAGGGAAGAGACCCAGTACTTC
-,TRBJ2-5,TRBV12-3/TRBV12-4,-,CASSLIRGWQSKSTQYF,TGTGCCAGCAGTCTCATTCGGGGTTGGCAGAGCAAGAGTACCCAGTACTTC
many,TRBJ2-5,TRBV10-1,-,CASSKRTEETQYF,TGCGCCAGCAGTAAACGGACAGAAGAGACCCAGTACTTC
many,TRBJ1-2,TRBV6-1,-,CASSRSGRDGYTF,TGTGCCAGCAGTCGAAGCGGGAGGGATGGCTACACCTTC
-,TRBJ2-5,TRBV2,-,CASRKKVGGLETQYF,TGTGCCAGCAGAAAAAAGGTGGGGGGCCTGGAGACCCAGTACTTC
once,TRBJ2-5,TRBV6-1,-,CATHGVQLGETQYF,TGTGCCACCCACGGGGTCCAGCTGGGCGAGACCCAGTACTTC
many,TRBJ2-4,TRBV12-3/TRBV12-4,TRBD2,CASSATSGSPDIQYF,TGTGCCAGCAGTGCGACTAGCGGGAGCCCTGACATTCAGTACTTC
many,TRBJ2-4,TRBV20-1,TRBD2,CSASGEGRNIQYF,TGCAGTGCTAGCGGGGAGGGGAGGAACATTCAGTACTTC
few,TRBJ1-6,TRBV7-9,TRBD1,CASSSTGKGSPLHF,TGTGCCAGCAGCTCGACAGGGAAAGGTTCACCCCTCCACTTT
few,TRBJ2-4,TRBV30,-,CAWRRDWGKNIQYF,TGTGCCTGGCGCCGGGATTGGGGGAAAAACATTCAGTACTTC